The rows below give T cell receptor beta chains drawn from one sample of a study of type 1 regulatory T cells. What these receptors recognize is not known. TCRdb reanalysed the reads using MiXCR and keeps one entry per CDR3 protein. The table has roughly 67,000 distinct CDR3 sequences, around 57% seen once; the top ten hold 7.6%. What was sequenced was cultured T cells, either the whole culture or a sorted T cell fraction (not recorded which). The receptors shown here come from a human donor in good health. Each CDR3 is given with its conserved first and last residue. A D gene is named only where the DNA matches it firmly. A row's size may be missing; if present it is once, few, many or a size class.

>TRBV6-1|NA|TRBD2|TRBJ2-3
TGTGCCAGCAGCGCCCTCGGGGCGGGAGCAGATACGCAGTATTTT
CASSALGAGADTQYF
>TRBV20-1|NA|NA|TRBJ2-7
TGCAGTGCTAGAGTGGACGTCAGAAACGAGCAGTACTTC
CSARVDVRNEQYF
>TRBV24-1|NA|TRBD2|TRBJ2-3
TGTGCCACCGCCTCGCTTAGCGGGCTGTCAGATACGCAGTATTTT
CATASLSGLSDTQYF
>TRBV4-2|once|TRBD2|TRBJ2-3
TGTGCCAGCAGCCAAGATTTACTAGCGGGTAACACAGATACGCAGTATTTT
CASSQDLLAGNTDTQYF
>TRBV28|few|TRBD2|TRBJ2-3
TGTGCCAGCAGTTTTGAACTAGCGGGAAGCACAGATACGCAGTATTTT
CASSFELAGSTDTQYF
>TRBV10-3|once|TRBD2|TRBJ2-2
TGTGCCATCAGTGGACTAGCGGGAGAGAACACCGGGGAGCTGTTTTTT
CAISGLAGENTGELFF
>TRBV18|NA|NA|TRBJ1-5
TGTGCCAGCTCACCGCAGGGAAGCAATCAGCCCCAGCATTTT
CASSPQGSNQPQHF
>TRBV5-1|many|TRBD2|TRBJ2-1
TGCGCCAGCAGCCCCTCAGGGCTAGCGGGGCGCAATGAGCAGTTCTTC
CASSPSGLAGRNEQFF
>TRBV3-1|NA|TRBD2|TRBJ2-7
TGTGCCAGCAGCCAAACTAGCGGGAGGGCTAGCTCCTACGAGCAGTACTTC
CASSQTSGRASSYEQYF
>TRBV20-1|NA|NA|TRBJ2-7
TGCAGTGCTGGGGGACTTTACGGACGTATCGACTACGAGCAGTACTTC
CSAGGLYGRIDYEQYF
>TRBV10-3|NA|TRBD2|TRBJ2-5
TGTGCCATAAGCACTAGCGGGAGGATCGTAAAGACCCAGTACTTC
CAISTSGRIVKTQYF
>TRBV7-3|NA|TRBD2|TRBJ2-1
TGTGCCAGCAGCTTAACGCGGACTAGCTCTTACAATGAGCAGTTCTTC
CASSLTRTSSYNEQFF
>TRBV10-2|NA|NA|TRBJ1-2
TGCGCCAGCAGTGAAGTACAGGGCGATGGCTACACCTTC
CASSEVQGDGYTF
>TRBV7-6|NA|TRBD1|TRBJ1-2
TGTGCCAGCAGCTCGTCCAACAGGGGGCGAGGTGGCTACACCTTC
CASSSSNRGRGGYTF
>TRBV20-1|NA|NA|TRBJ2-7
TGCAGTGCTGCAGTGGCGGGAAGCGGGTTTAACTACGAGCAGTACTTC
CSAAVAGSGFNYEQYF
>TRBV5-1|few|NA|TRBJ2-7
TGCGCCAGCAGCTTGGCGACCGGGACAACCTTCTACGAGCAGTACTTC
CASSLATGTTFYEQYF
>TRBV20-1|NA|NA|TRBJ2-4
TGCAGCGGGGGCCAGGGAAACATTCAGTACTTC
CSGGQGNIQYF
>TRBV4-3|NA|TRBD1|TRBJ1-5
TGCGCCAGCAGCCTCCGACAGGGGGCTCAGCCCCAGCATTTT
CASSLRQGAQPQHF
>TRBV7-2|medium-sized|NA|TRBJ2-7
TGTGCCAGCAGCTTACGAGACTCCTACGAGCAGTACTTC
CASSLRDSYEQYF
>TRBV4-3|NA|NA|TRBJ1-4
TGCGCCAGCAGCCGTGACCTATGGGGTGAAAAACTGTTTTTT
CASSRDLWGEKLFF
>TRBV7-9|once|TRBD2|TRBJ2-7
TGTGCCAGCAGCTTAGCGGGAGGGGCCTACGAGCAGTACTTC
CASSLAGGAYEQYF
>TRBV6-2/TRBV6-3|NA|TRBD2|TRBJ2-1
TGTGCCAGCAGTTCGGGATATAGCGGGAGGGCGGGCAATGAGCAGTTCTTC
CASSSGYSGRAGNEQFF
>TRBV14|few|NA|TRBJ2-1
TGTGCCAGCAGCCAAGATCAGATCTCGAACATCGATTACAATGAGCAGTTCTTC
CASSQDQISNIDYNEQFF
>TRBV7-2|NA|NA|TRBJ2-2
TGTGCCAGCAGCTCCGTACACACCGGGGAGCTGTTTTTT
CASSSVHTGELFF
>TRBV20-1|few|TRBD1|TRBJ2-3
TGCAGTGCTAGAGACCCGACAGGGAAGTTCGCAGATACGCAGTATTTT
CSARDPTGKFADTQYF
>TRBV24-1|NA|TRBD2|TRBJ2-2
TGTGCCACCAGTTCAACAACGGGAGGGGCCGGGGAGCTGTTTTTT
CATSSTTGGAGELFF
>TRBV7-9|NA|TRBD1|TRBJ2-2
TGTGCCAGCAGCCCAGGGGGCAGGGACACCGGGGAGCTGTTTTTT
CASSPGGRDTGELFF
>TRBV7-8|NA|TRBD1|TRBJ1-6
TGTGCCAGCAGCTTATCCAGGGGGGATTCACCCCTCCACTTT
CASSLSRGDSPLHF
>TRBV5-6|NA|TRBD1|TRBJ2-7
TGTGCCAGCAGCTTCCGGACAGGACAGCCCTACGAGCAGTACTTC
CASSFRTGQPYEQYF
>TRBV11-2|NA|NA|TRBJ2-1
TGTGCCAGCAGCTCCGCCCAATTACAGGGACTGGGTCTCAATGAGCAGTTCTTC
CASSSAQLQGLGLNEQFF
>TRBV28|few|NA|TRBJ1-6
TGTGCCAGCAGTCTTGGACAGACAAGCTCCTATAATTCACCCCTCCACTTT
CASSLGQTSSYNSPLHF